This T cell receptor (beta chain) was sequenced during a study of identical twins (dated by TCRdb to about 2016). With respect to the entire study: To test whether fetal clonotypes persist, this study deep-sequenced TCR alpha and beta repertoires from monozygotic twins, from unrelated adults of various ages, and from cord blood. To rule out contamination, replicate twin experiments were performed at different times with different library preparation protocols. The paper's findings and limits, for the study overall: Abundant cord blood beta clonotypes had fewer insertions, young adult naive repertoires showed a similar but weaker trend, and memory repertoires showed no such trend. Zero-insertion analyses could be partly confounded by invariant T cells such as MAIT and iNKT, although diverse VJ usage argued against such confounding for most clonotypes. In monozygotic twins, out-of-frame TCR alpha sharing was systematically underestimated by recombination models, although the models agreed with sharing between unrelated individuals. Compared with coincidental sharing between unrelated individuals, out-of-frame TCR alpha sequences shared between twins had an excess of sequences with low generation probability. Because the same donors could not be followed over many years, conclusions were based on cross-sectional statistical analysis. Excess twin sharing in beta out-of-frame sequences was weaker because fewer shared sequences lowered the signal-to-noise ratio.

Only healthy Caucasian donors were included. Using Miltenyi CD45RO+ enrichment and human naive T-cell isolation kits, memory (CD45RO+) and naive T cells were isolated from PBMC. From a lookup of the germline V gene (reference sequence), CDR1 and CDR2 are DFQATT and SNEGSKA. V was cut back by 3 bases and J by 4 bases, leaving a gap of 16 bases between them. The CDR3 runs 15 amino acids, cysteine and phenylalanine included. This entry keeps only the CDR3 DNA: 45 bases, framed from base 1. The method behind the library was 5' RACE. The run used an Illumina HiSeq 2000. Template switching added a universal primer binding site, and the final cDNA carried a unique molecular identifier that allowed TCR cDNA molecules to be counted accurately. Specific primers in the conserved constant-segment region were used to synthesize first-strand cDNA for TCR alpha and beta chains. To control for contamination, each cDNA library was double barcoded with a SMART-Mk sample barcode plus Illumina barcodes. TruSeq adapter sequences, together with Illumina sample barcodes, were added in two successive PCR steps. The Illumina HiSeq platform was used with custom primers to sequence TCR alpha and beta cDNA libraries. On the authors' methods: MiGEC processed the raw reads to extract unique molecular identifiers, while MiXCR was used to determine the CDR3 positions. Recombination models were inferred per individual with the repgenHMM and IGoR tools using an EM algorithm. Shared clonotype analysis was performed with the tcR package in R, normalizing sharing by the product of cloneset sizes. Out-of-frame nonproductive sequences were analyzed to study raw recombination free of thymic and clonal selection effects. The public reads were reanalyzed by TCRdb: fastp trimming at Q25, MiXCR alignment, in-frame beta chains only. Merged by CDR3 protein, the rows form single entries marked with the most common genes and DNA. None of the V and J calls come from the authors' own analysis; TCRdb made them. The sample has around 95,000 distinct CDR3 sequences on record, under 6.5% of them singletons. Over 9.5% of the sample is held by the ten biggest clonotypes.

Comment on this clonotype: What this receptor recognizes is not known. No base qualities exist here, and no much larger clone lies one base off it.

The sequence joins TRBV20-1 to TRBJ2-1; possibly the D gene is TRBD2, per 5 matching bases. Material for sequencing was memory T cells sorted from blood. Reading the label with the study, this specimen's cell subset or site is: CD45RO+ enriched T cells. The TCR sequence derives from a woman in her forties or fifties in good health. CDR3 reads: CSASSSADGYNEQFF. The sequence in DNA is TGCAGTGCTAGTAGCTCAGCGGATGGTTACAATGAGCAGTTCTTC.